These T cell receptor beta chains were read from a single sample in a study of technical replicates of blood from a few donors. The protocol was immunoSEQ multiplex PCR, while the TCRdb copy is restricted to in-frame clones and leaves out a portion. The sample lists fewer than 100,000 clones; 95% to 97% were seen once. The sequenced sample consisted of T cells isolated from PBMCs. These receptors came from a human donor in good health. Both conserved end residues are part of each CDR3. D genes are given only for firm matches. The size field is filled for only some rows; it gives once, few, many or a size class.

>.|17|TRBD2|TRBJ2-5|TRBV9
TGTGCCAGCAGCGTACAGGCTGTCGGGGGGGCCGGAGAGACCCAGTACTTC
CASSVQAVGGAGETQYF
>once|16|TRBD1|TRBJ2-1|TRBV28
TGTGCCAGCAGACCTAGGAGGGGACAGGGGACTGATGAGCAGTTCTTC
CASRPRRGQGTDEQFF
>.|15|.|TRBJ1-6|TRBV5-1
TGCGCCAGCAGCTTGGCGGGGCAGGGGTTTTCACCCCTCCACTTT
CASSLAGQGFSPLHF
>.|18|TRBD1|TRBJ1-5|TRBV14
TGTGCCAGCAGCCAAGGGCCAGGGGGAGGTGTCAGCAATCAGCCCCAGCATTTT
CASSQGPGGGVSNQPQHF
>once|14|.|TRBJ1-1|TRBV7-9
TGTGCCAGCAGCTTAGGCGGAGCGAACACTGAAGCTTTCTTT
CASSLGGANTEAFF
>.|14|.|TRBJ2-2|TRBV2
TGTGCCAGCAGTGGTATTAGAAACACCGGGGAGCTGTTTTTT
CASSGIRNTGELFF
>.|15|.|TRBJ2-7|TRBV13
TGTGCCAGCAGCGGGCCGCAGGGAAAGGACTACGAGCAGTACTTC
CASSGPQGKDYEQYF
>.|12|TRBD1|TRBJ1-4|TRBV11-2
TGTGCCAGCAGCTTTGGGACAGGGCGACTGTTTTTT
CASSFGTGRLFF
>.|13|TRBD2|TRBJ2-1|TRBV4-1
TGCGCCAGCAGCCTGGGGGGAGGGAATGAGCAGTTCTTC
CASSLGGGNEQFF
>.|16|TRBD1|TRBJ1-2|TRBV12-5
TGTGCTAGTGGTTTGGTCCGGACAGGTTCTAACTATGGCTACACCTTC
CASGLVRTGSNYGYTF
>.|18|.|TRBJ2-7|TRBV28
TGTGCCAGCAGTTCCTCACTAGGCATCAGGGGATTCCCCTACGAGCAGTACTTC
CASSSSLGIRGFPYEQYF
>once|15|TRBD1|TRBJ2-1|TRBV29-1
TGCAGCGTTGAGGGAGGTAGGGGACAGGGCAATGAGCAGTTCTTC
CSVEGGRGQGNEQFF
>.|16|TRBD2|TRBJ2-1|TRBV11-2
TGTGCCAGCAGCCCGTCAGCGGGAGGGGTCTACAATGAGCAGTTCTTC
CASSPSAGGVYNEQFF
>.|12|TRBD2|TRBJ2-7|TRBV30
TGTGCCTGGACTAGCGGGGACTACGAGCAGTACTTC
CAWTSGDYEQYF
>.|13|.|TRBJ2-7|TRBV11-2
TGTGCCAGCAGCTTAGGCCGGGGAGACGAGCAGTACTTC
CASSLGRGDEQYF
>.|13|.|TRBJ2-2|TRBV15
TGTGCCACCAGCAGCGTAGCAGCCGGGGAGCTGTTTTTT
CATSSVAAGELFF
>.|13|.|TRBJ2-7|TRBV13
TGTGCCAGCACTGGTCCGAGCTCCTACGAGCAGTACTTC
CASTGPSSYEQYF
>.|15|.|TRBJ2-1|TRBV7-2
TGTGCCAGCAGCTTAGCAGGGTCTAGCTACCATGAGCAGTTCTTC
CASSLAGSSYHEQFF
>once|16|TRBD2|TRBJ2-1|TRBV5-1
TGCGCCAGCAGCCCCGGCGCGGGGGGGCTCTACAATGAGCAGTTCTTC
CASSPGAGGLYNEQFF
>.|15|.|TRBJ1-3|TRBV5-4
TGTGCCAGCAGCACCGACAGACACTCTGGAAACACCATATATTTT
CASSTDRHSGNTIYF
>.|15|TRBD1|TRBJ1-5|TRBV28
TGTGCCAGCAGCAAAATAGACAGGGGCTTCCAGCCCCAGCATTTT
CASSKIDRGFQPQHF
>.|15|.|TRBJ2-1|TRBV9
TGTGCCAGCAGCTTCCAGGACAGAGCCTACAATGAGCAGTTCTTC
CASSFQDRAYNEQFF
>.|17|TRBD1|TRBJ1-1|TRBV7-6
TGTGCCAGCAGCTTAGCGGCACAGGGGTGGTTAGGCACTGAAGCTTTCTTT
CASSLAAQGWLGTEAFF
>.|15|.|TRBJ1-1|TRBV27
TGTGCCAGCAGTTTACGGAGGGCGGTCAACACTGAAGCTTTCTTT
CASSLRRAVNTEAFF
>.|13|.|TRBJ1-2|TRBV6-5
TGTGCCAGCACCCAGGAAGGGGTATATGGCTACACCTTC
CASTQEGVYGYTF
>once|13|.|TRBJ2-1|TRBV28
TGTGCCAGCAGTCCACTAGTGTACAATGAGCAGTTCTTC
CASSPLVYNEQFF
>.|13|.|TRBJ2-3|TRBV19
TGTGCCAGTAAGGAGACAGTAACCGATACGCAGTATTTT
CASKETVTDTQYF
>.|17|TRBD1|TRBJ1-3|TRBV5-8
TGTGCCAGCAGCTACAGGAGGTGGGACAGCCGCGGAAACACCATATATTTT
CASSYRRWDSRGNTIYF
>.|12|.|TRBJ2-3|TRBV30
TGTGCCAGTAGGGAGGACGCAGATACGCAGTATTTT
CASREDADTQYF
>.|16|TRBD2|TRBJ2-5|TRBV11-2
TGTGCCAGCAGTACTAGATGGGGGGGACGCTCCGAGACCCAGTACTTC
CASSTRWGGRSETQYF
>.|16|TRBD1|TRBJ1-5|TRBV25-1
TGTGCCAGCAGTGGCTCAAAGGGACAGTCAAGGGGGCCCCAGCATTTT
CASSGSKGQSRGPQHF
>.|15|TRBD2|TRBJ2-1|TRBV6-1
TGTGCCAGCAGTCACACTGAACTAGCGGGAAATGAGCAGTTCTTC
CASSHTELAGNEQFF
>.|14|.|TRBJ1-1|TRBV4-1
TGCGCCAGCAGCCAATCGGGGGGTAGTACTGAAGCTTTCTTT
CASSQSGGSTEAFF
>once|13|.|TRBJ1-5|TRBV30
TGTGCCTGGAGTCCAGGTAGCAATCAGCCCCAGCATTTT
CAWSPGSNQPQHF
>.|12|TRBD1|TRBJ1-1|TRBV7-8
TGTGCCAGCAGCTTATGGGACAGTGAAGCTTTCTTT
CASSLWDSEAFF
>.|13|.|TRBJ1-5|TRBV5-1
TGCGCCAGCAGTACCGGTGGCAATCAGCCCCAGCATTTT
CASSTGGNQPQHF
>.|15|TRBD1|TRBJ2-7|TRBV4-1
TGCGCCAGCAGCCCTTCGGGACAGGGGGCTCAGGAGCAGTACTTC
CASSPSGQGAQEQYF
>once|16|.|TRBJ1-6|TRBV4-1
TGCGCCAGCAGCCAAGATTGGGCAGGGGTAGATTCACCCCTCCACTTT
CASSQDWAGVDSPLHF
>.|13|TRBD2|TRBJ2-1|TRBV6-1
TGTGCCAGCAATAAGAAAGCGGGGCTTGAGCAGTTCTTC
CASNKKAGLEQFF
>.|13|TRBD1|TRBJ2-7|TRBV19
TGTGCCAGTAGGGACAGGGGTTCCTACGAGCAGTACTTC
CASRDRGSYEQYF
>once|14|TRBD1|TRBJ2-7|TRBV2
TGTGCCAGCAGCGGACAGGATGTCGATTACGAGCAGTACTTC
CASSGQDVDYEQYF